This T cell receptor (beta chain) was identified in a study of identical twins. The CDR3 covers 14 residues. The J segment lost 6 bases and the V segment lost 6 bases, leaving 9 bases of the junction unmatched. The V gene's germline CDR1 is LGHDT and CDR2 YNNKEL (reference sequence). TCRdb recomputed calls from the 5' RACE reads with MiXCR, one row per CDR3 protein. Of some 500,000 distinct CDR3 sequences listed, 22% are singletons. These data were likewise used in another study, on T cells expressing NK-cell markers. That report adds: There were several donors in whom these clonotypes also led the CD3+CD56-NKG2C+ fraction.

The sample taken for sequencing was CD4+ T cells sorted from blood. The sequence came from a woman between 18 and 29 years old in good health. The rearrangement links TRBV3-1 to TRBJ2-7, with 9 positions matching TRBD1. Written as DNA, the CDR3 is TGTGCCAGCAGTCCGGGACAGGGACGTAGCGAGCAGTACTTC. Translated, it gives CASSPGQGRSEQYF.